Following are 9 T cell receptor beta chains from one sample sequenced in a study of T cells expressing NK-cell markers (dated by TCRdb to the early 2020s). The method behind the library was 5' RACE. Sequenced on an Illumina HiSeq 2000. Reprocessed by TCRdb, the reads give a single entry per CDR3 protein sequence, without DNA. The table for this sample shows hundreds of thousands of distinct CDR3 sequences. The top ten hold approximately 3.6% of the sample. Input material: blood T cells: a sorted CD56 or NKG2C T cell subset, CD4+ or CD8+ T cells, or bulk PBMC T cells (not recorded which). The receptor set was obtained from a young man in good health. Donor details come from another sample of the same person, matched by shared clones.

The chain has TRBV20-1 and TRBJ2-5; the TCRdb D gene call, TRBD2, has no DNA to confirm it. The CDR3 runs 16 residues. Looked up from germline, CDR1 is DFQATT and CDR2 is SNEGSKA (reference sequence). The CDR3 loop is CSASSPLAGIGETQYF.

This CDR3 reads CASSLDGGRAYNEQFF. This chain uses TRBV11-2 with TRBJ2-1. This CDR3 is built from 16 residues. Germline assignment: CDR1 SGHAT and CDR2 FQNNGV.

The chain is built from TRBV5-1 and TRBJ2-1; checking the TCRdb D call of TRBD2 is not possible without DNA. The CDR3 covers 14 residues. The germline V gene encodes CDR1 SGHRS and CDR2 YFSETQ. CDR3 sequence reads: CASSLPGGSDEQFF.

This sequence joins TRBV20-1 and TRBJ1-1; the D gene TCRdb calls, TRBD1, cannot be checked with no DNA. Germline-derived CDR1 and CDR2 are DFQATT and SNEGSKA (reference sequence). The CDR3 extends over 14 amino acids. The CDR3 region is CSAIRDNGPSEAFF.

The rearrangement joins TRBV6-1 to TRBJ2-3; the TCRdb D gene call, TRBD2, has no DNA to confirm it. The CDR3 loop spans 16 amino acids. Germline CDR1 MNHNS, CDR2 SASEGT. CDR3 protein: CASSALGTSIQDTQYF.

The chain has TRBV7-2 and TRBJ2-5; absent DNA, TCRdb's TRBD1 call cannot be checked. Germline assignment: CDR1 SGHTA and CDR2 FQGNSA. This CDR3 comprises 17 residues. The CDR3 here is CASSLSSRDTRRETQYF.

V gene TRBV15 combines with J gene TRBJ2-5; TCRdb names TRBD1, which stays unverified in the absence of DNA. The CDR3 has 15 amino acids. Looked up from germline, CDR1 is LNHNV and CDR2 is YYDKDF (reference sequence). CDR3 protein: CATSSWDHGQETQYF. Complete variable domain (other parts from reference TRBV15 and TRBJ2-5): DAMVIQNPRYQVTQFGKPVTLSCSQTLNHNVMYWYQQKSSQAPKLLFHYYDKDFNNEADTPDNFQSRRPNTSFCFLDIRSPGLGDTAMYLCATSSWDHGQETQYFGPGTRLLVL.

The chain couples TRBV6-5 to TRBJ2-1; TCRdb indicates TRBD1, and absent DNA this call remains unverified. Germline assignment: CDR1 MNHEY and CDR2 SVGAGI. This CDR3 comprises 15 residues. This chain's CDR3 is CASSYTDRWGNEQFF.

CDR3 sequence: CASSVGWGASDYGYTF. This chain uses TRBV9 with TRBJ1-2; absent DNA, TCRdb's TRBD1 call cannot be checked. Germline V gives CDR1 SGDLS, CDR2 YYNGEE. This CDR3 is built from 16 residues.